In this sample, the clone carrying this T cell receptor (beta chain) turned up many times. Time point defined: newly diagnosed GD, antithyroid drugs for less than 3 months. Scientists built the TCR library using RNA that was extracted from PBMCs. This sample was included in a study of regulatory T cells in long-lasting Graves disease. Whole-study context: Newly diagnosed Graves' patients took antithyroid drugs under 3 months.

Assembly of TCR beta libraries relied on iRepertoire HTBI primers together with Arm-PCR of CDR3 regions. TCRdb independently ran MiXCR on the multiplex PCR reads; one entry per CDR3 protein. Seen here are about 200,000 distinct CDR3 sequences, around 20% observed once, and the top ten hold approximately 12%. The ends lost 5 bases at V and 2 bases at J; junction bases unmatched: 8. Germline V gene lookup returns CDR1 MNHEY and CDR2 SVGEGT. The CDR3 is 16 amino acids. The sample also formed part of further work on T cells in Graves' hyperthyroidism and ophthalmopathy. That work contributes: RT-PCR in the first round (using the HTBI primer set) targeted the TCR CDR3.

The clonotype originates from a woman in her twenties or thirties with Graves disease. The chain employs TRBV6-2 or TRBV6-3 and TRBJ2-3, with 9 bases lining up with TRBD1. Here the sequenced sample was peripheral blood mononuclear cells (PBMCs), taken at new diagnosis, from a patient treated with antithyroid drugs. This CDR3 reads CASSPQDRGYTDTQYF. As DNA, the CDR3 is TGTGCCAGCAGTCCGCAGGACAGGGGCTACACAGATACGCAGTATTTT.